A selection of T cell receptor beta chains follows, all from one sample in a study of blood T cell repertoires in COVID-19. Sequencing used immunoSEQ multiplex PCR; TCRdb keeps in-frame clones, though not all of them. The data show 70,000 or so clones, with 79% seen just once and around 47% held by the top ten. Input material: peripheral blood. Every receptor here comes from a human donor in a cohort sampled during active COVID-19. CDR3s include the opening cysteine and the closing phenylalanine or tryptophan. Each record gives: D gene, J gene, V gene, CDR3 length, clone size, CDR3 DNA, CDR3 protein. A D gene is named only where the DNA matches it firmly. Clone size is stated in some rows and not others, as once, few, many or a class when expanded.

TRBD1 | TRBJ2-5 | TRBV13 | 14 | once | TGTGCCAGCAGCCGAAAGGGACAGGGGGAGACCCAGTACTTC | CASSRKGQGETQYF
- | TRBJ2-2 | TRBV5-1 | 15 | - | TGCGCCAGCAAGTGGTGGGAGACGAACACCGGGGAGCTGTTTTTT | CASKWWETNTGELFF
- | TRBJ2-2 | TRBV19 | 14 | once | TGTGCCAGTAGTCTGAGAGGGAACACCGGGGAGCTGTTTTTT | CASSLRGNTGELFF
- | TRBJ2-7 | TRBV5-6 | 13 | - | TGTGCCAGCAGCTTGGACAGGTCCTACGAGCAGTACTTC | CASSLDRSYEQYF
- | TRBJ2-3 | TRBV3-1/TRBV3-2 | 15 | few | TGTGCCAGCAGCAGGAGGAGGGGGGGCCCAGATACGCAGTATTTT | CASSRRRGGPDTQYF
TRBD2 | TRBJ2-2 | TRBV28 | 15 | few | TGTGCCAGCAGACCCGGGGGGTCGAGGACCGGGGAGCTGTTTTTT | CASRPGGSRTGELFF
- | TRBJ2-5 | TRBV2 | 14 | - | TGTGCCAGCAGTGAACAGCTAGCCGGGGAGACCCAGTACTTC | CASSEQLAGETQYF
TRBD1 | TRBJ2-7 | TRBV10-3 | 18 | - | TGTGCCATCAGTGATGCAACGGGACAGGGATTAACTTCCTACGAGCAGTACTTC | CAISDATGQGLTSYEQYF
- | TRBJ1-1 | TRBV4-1 | 13 | - | TGCGCCAGCAATTCCAGGGTGAACACTGAAGCTTTCTTT | CASNSRVNTEAFF
- | TRBJ1-3 | TRBV30 | 15 | - | TGTGCCTGGAGTCGATCGGGAAGGCTTGGAAACACCATATATTTT | CAWSRSGRLGNTIYF
- | TRBJ2-3 | TRBV7-8 | 12 | - | TGTGCCAGCAGCTCGACCCGGGGTACGCAGTATTTT | CASSSTRGTQYF
TRBD1 | TRBJ1-2 | TRBV6-5 | 15 | - | TGTGCCAGCAGTACAGCTTGGGGGACAGGGTATGGCTACACCTTC | CASSTAWGTGYGYTF
- | TRBJ2-2 | TRBV4-1 | 16 | - | TGCGCCAGCAGCCAAGATCGGCTAGCGAGCACCGGGGAGCTGTTTTTT | CASSQDRLASTGELFF
TRBD1 | TRBJ2-7 | TRBV7-9 | 14 | - | TGTGCCAGCAGCTTTGACAGGGACCCCTACGAGCAGTACTTC | CASSFDRDPYEQYF
- | TRBJ1-2 | TRBV19 | 13 | - | TGTGCCAGTAGTATAGGAGGGCCTGGGGGCTACACCTTC | CASSIGGPGGYTF
TRBD2 | TRBJ2-3 | TRBV6-5 | 14 | once | TGTGCCAGCAGTCTAGCGGGGCCAACAGATACGCAGTATTTT | CASSLAGPTDTQYF
TRBD1 | TRBJ2-5 | TRBV6-5 | 13 | - | TGTGCCACGCCGGGACAGTACCAAGAGACCCAGTACTTC | CATPGQYQETQYF
TRBD2 | TRBJ2-1 | TRBV6-6 | 15 | - | TGTGCCAGCAGTTCCGGGACTAGCCGCTACAATGAGCAGTTCTTC | CASSSGTSRYNEQFF
- | TRBJ1-1 | TRBV30 | 13 | - | TGTGCCTGGGGACACACGGGGAACACTGAAGCTTTCTTT | CAWGHTGNTEAFF
- | TRBJ2-5 | TRBV19 | 14 | - | TGTGCCAGTAGTAGACTGGGGGCGGATGAGACCCAGTACTTC | CASSRLGADETQYF
- | TRBJ2-3 | TRBV5-1 | 14 | - | TGCGCCAGCAGCCGGAGCGGGAGCACAGATACGCAGTATTTT | CASSRSGSTDTQYF
- | TRBJ2-1 | TRBV4-2 | 18 | - | TGTGCCAGCAGCCAAGATAGGGGCAGGGGACCGGGGTACAATGAGCAGTTCTTC | CASSQDRGRGPGYNEQFF
- | TRBJ2-7 | TRBV20-1 | 11 | - | TGCAGTGTACGGGGTTTCGACGAGCAGTACTTC | CSVRGFDEQYF
TRBD1 | TRBJ1-5 | TRBV19 | 18 | - | TGTGCCAGTAGGCGAAAGCTCATCCAGGGGGCCGGCAATCAGCCCCAGCATTTT | CASRRKLIQGAGNQPQHF
- | TRBJ2-1 | TRBV18 | 15 | - | TGTGCCAGCTCACCGGCGGGCCGAACGTACAATGAGCAGTTCTTC | CASSPAGRTYNEQFF
- | TRBJ1-1 | TRBV5-1 | 14 | - | TGCGCCAGCAGCCTTACTACAGGGTGGCCTGAAGCTTTCTTT | CASSLTTGWPEAFF
- | TRBJ1-5 | TRBV5-5 | 15 | - | TGTGCCAGCAGCTCGGACAGCCGTAGCAATCAGCCCCAGCATTTT | CASSSDSRSNQPQHF
- | TRBJ1-5 | TRBV18 | 18 | - | TGTGCCAGCTCGCCTTCCCCGGCGGGGGCCAAAAGCAATCAGCCCCAGCATTTT | CASSPSPAGAKSNQPQHF
TRBD2 | TRBJ2-7 | TRBV7-2 | 14 | - | TGTGCCAGCAAGCCGGGGGGGATAAGGAACGAGCAGTACTTC | CASKPGGIRNEQYF
TRBD1 | TRBJ2-5 | TRBV6-6 | 14 | - | TGTGCCAGCAGTCAAGGGACAGGTCAAGAGACCCAGTACTTC | CASSQGTGQETQYF
TRBD2 | TRBJ2-5 | TRBV9 | 17 | - | TGTGCCAGCAGCGTAGAGGCTAGCGGGGTCGCCCCTACATTAATCTACTTC | CASSVEASGVAPTLIYF
- | TRBJ2-2 | TRBV28 | 17 | - | TGTGCCAGCAGTTTCCCCACCTACGCCAATTTGGCCGGGGAGCTGTTTTTT | CASSFPTYANLAGELFF
TRBD1 | TRBJ1-2 | TRBV5-4 | 16 | - | TGTGCCAGCAGCTCCGACCGGGACAGGGGAAATTATGGCTACACCTTC | CASSSDRDRGNYGYTF
- | TRBJ2-2 | TRBV19 | 14 | - | TGTGCCAGTAGGAGGACAATGAACACCGGGGAGCTGTTTTTT | CASRRTMNTGELFF
TRBD2 | TRBJ2-1 | TRBV4-2 | 18 | - | TGTGCCAGCAGCCAAGACCTCAGGACTAGCGGGATCTACAATGAGCAGTTCTTC | CASSQDLRTSGIYNEQFF
TRBD1 | TRBJ1-2 | TRBV2 | 15 | - | TGTGCCAGCAGGAGGGACAGGGGCTCAATTGATGGCTACACCTTC | CASRRDRGSIDGYTF
- | TRBJ1-1 | TRBV28 | 13 | - | TGTGCCAGCAGTTTAGACAGGAACACTGAAGCTTTCTTT | CASSLDRNTEAFF
TRBD1 | TRBJ2-1 | TRBV9 | 15 | - | TGTGCCAGCAGCCCAGGGGGCGCGCAGTACAATGAGCAGTTCTTC | CASSPGGAQYNEQFF
- | TRBJ1-2 | TRBV28 | 14 | - | TGTGCCATCCGCCAAACGGCCAGGGTCTATGGCTACACCTTC | CAIRQTARVYGYTF
TRBD1 | TRBJ1-5 | TRBV6-5 | 14 | - | TGTGCCAGCAGTCAACGCCCAGGGGGTCAGCCCCAGCATTTT | CASSQRPGGQPQHF
TRBD2 | TRBJ2-1 | TRBV7-9 | 17 | - | TGTGCCAGCAGCCCCGCCCCGGGTGAGGGCGGGAGGCTTGAGCAGTTCTTC | CASSPAPGEGGRLEQFF
TRBD2 | TRBJ2-3 | TRBV20-1 | 15 | - | TGCAGTGCTAGTTTAGCGGGGGGGCTGCCAGATACGCAGTATTTT | CSASLAGGLPDTQYF
TRBD1 | TRBJ1-1 | TRBV6-6 | 15 | once | TGTGCCAGCCGTAGGAGGGCAGGGGGCAATACTGAAGCTTTCTTT | CASRRRAGGNTEAFF
- | TRBJ2-7 | TRBV3-1/TRBV3-2 | 11 | many | TGTGCCAGCGCGGGATCTTACGAGCAGTACTTC | CASAGSYEQYF
TRBD1 | TRBJ2-3 | TRBV7-9 | 17 | - | TGTGCCAGCAGCTTAGACTGGACAGGCTGGTCCACAGATACGCAGTATTTT | CASSLDWTGWSTDTQYF
- | TRBJ1-5 | TRBV15 | 15 | - | TGTGCCACCAGCAGAGGGGGCTCTAGCAATCAGCCCCAGCATTTT | CATSRGGSSNQPQHF
- | TRBJ2-2 | TRBV7-6 | 13 | few | TGTGCCAGCAGCTCCAGGGGTACCGGGGAGCTGTTTTTT | CASSSRGTGELFF
TRBD2 | TRBJ2-7 | TRBV11-2 | 15 | - | TGTGCCAGCAGCTTGGTGACTAGCGGTGCCTACGAGCAGTACTTC | CASSLVTSGAYEQYF